Sequencing of this T cell receptor (beta chain) was carried out in a study of blood T cell repertoires in COVID-19. The CDR3 has 15 residues. Trimming shortened V by 4 bases and J by 0 bases, and 13 bases separated the two germline ends. The germline V gene has CDR1 SNHLY and CDR2 FYNNEI. This clone was found a few times. Participants' own reports of clinical history determined their cohort assignment. Two negative PCRs, clearance, or symptom resolution characterized the recovered Cohort 3 donors. Per the original methods: Counts of nucleated cells, estimated from reference gene primer amplification, were obtained. Only in-frame clones appear in the TCRdb table, and some are missing; sequencing was by immunoSEQ multiplex PCR. The DNA gave D and trimming, while V, J and clone size come from that table. The sample consists of over 150,000 clones, approximately 85% of them appearing once.

Sequences were obtained from PBMCs or T cells enriched from blood (not recorded which). The V call is TRBV2, the J call TRBJ2-7; D is perhaps TRBD1 (6 bases). The TCR sequence derives from a man in his forties or fifties who had recovered from COVID-19. CDR3 sequence reads: CASSVPDRTSYEQYF. CDR3 in DNA: TGTGCCAGCAGTGTGCCGGACAGAACCTCCTACGAGCAGTACTTC.